The present T cell receptor beta chain was sequenced within a study of molecular identifiers for immune sequencing clone quantification. One entry per CDR3 protein results from TCRdb running MiXCR on the PCR reads. The profile covers 400,000 to 600,000 distinct CDR3 sequences, with roughly 23% appearing a single time and more than 0.8% taken by the ten largest. Concerning this clonotype: Germline and junction disagree at one end, which may indicate a read error.

There are 14 residues in the CDR3. Germline V gives CDR1 LNHDA, CDR2 SQIVND (reference sequence). Sequences were obtained from naive CD8+ T cells from blood, with Jurkat cell RNA spiked in. Subset specified: FACS-sorted CD8+CD4-CCR7+CD45RA+ naive T cells. The V call is TRBV19, the J call TRBJ1-1; D gene ambiguous. The TCR sequence derives from a human donor in good health. Some libraries in this study had Jurkat cell RNA spiked in. CDR3 coding DNA: TGTGCCAGTAGTTTTAGTACCATGAACACTGATGCTTTCTTT. It specifies CASSFSTMNTDAFF.